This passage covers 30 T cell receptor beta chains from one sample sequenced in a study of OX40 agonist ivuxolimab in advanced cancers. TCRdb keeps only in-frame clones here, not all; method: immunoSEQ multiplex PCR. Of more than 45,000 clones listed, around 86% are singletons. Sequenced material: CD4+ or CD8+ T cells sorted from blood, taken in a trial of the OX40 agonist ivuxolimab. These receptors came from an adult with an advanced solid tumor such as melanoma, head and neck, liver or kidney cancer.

The CDR3 loop reads CSVDKEETQYF. The CDR3 coding sequence is TGCAGCGTTGATAAGGAAGAGACCCAGTACTTC. V is TRBV29-1 and J is TRBJ2-5; D call uncertain. V lost 3 bases to trimming and J lost 3 bases, with 5 bases between them. The germline V gene encodes CDR1 SQVTM and CDR2 ANQGSEA. This CDR3 has 11 residues.

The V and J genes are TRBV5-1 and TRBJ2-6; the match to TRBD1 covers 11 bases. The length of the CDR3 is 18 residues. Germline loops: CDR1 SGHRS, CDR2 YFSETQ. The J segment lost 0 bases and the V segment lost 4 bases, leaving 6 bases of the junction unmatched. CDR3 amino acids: CASSISGTGGSGANVLTF. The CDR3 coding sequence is TGCGCCAGCAGCATATCCGGGACAGGGGGCTCTGGGGCCAACGTCCTGACTTTC.

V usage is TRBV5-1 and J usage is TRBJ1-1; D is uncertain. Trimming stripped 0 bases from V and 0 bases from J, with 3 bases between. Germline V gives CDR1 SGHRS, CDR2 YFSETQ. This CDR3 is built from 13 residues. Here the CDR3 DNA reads TGCGCCAGCAGCTTGGTTATGAACACTGAAGCTTTCTTT. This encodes CASSLVMNTEAFF. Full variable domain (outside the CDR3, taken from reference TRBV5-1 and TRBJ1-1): KAGVTQTPRYLIKTRGQQVTLSCSPISGHRSVSWYQQTPGQGLQFLFEYFSETQRNKGNFPGRFSGRQFSNSRSEMNVSTLELGDSALYLCASSLVMNTEAFFGQGTRLTVV.

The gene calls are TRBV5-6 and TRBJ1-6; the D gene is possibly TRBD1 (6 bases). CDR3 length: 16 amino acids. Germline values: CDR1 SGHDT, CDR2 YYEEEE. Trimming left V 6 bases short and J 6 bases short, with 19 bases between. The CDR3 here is CASTTNPGARNSPLHF. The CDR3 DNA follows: TGTGCCAGCACCACTAATCCGGGGGCCCGTAATTCACCCCTCCACTTT.

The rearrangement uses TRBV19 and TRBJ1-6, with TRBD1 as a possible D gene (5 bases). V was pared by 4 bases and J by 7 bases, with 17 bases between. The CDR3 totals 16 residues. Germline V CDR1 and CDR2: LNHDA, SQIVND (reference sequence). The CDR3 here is CASSRGDYPGNSPLHF. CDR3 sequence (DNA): TGTGCCAGTAGTAGAGGGGATTACCCGGGGAATTCACCCCTCCACTTT.

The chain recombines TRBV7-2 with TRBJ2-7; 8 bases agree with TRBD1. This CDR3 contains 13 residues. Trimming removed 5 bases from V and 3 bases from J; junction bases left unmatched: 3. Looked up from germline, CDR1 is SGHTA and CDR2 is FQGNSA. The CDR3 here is CASSRQGRYEQYF. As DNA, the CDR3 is TGTGCCAGCAGCCGACAGGGGCGCTACGAGCAGTACTTC.

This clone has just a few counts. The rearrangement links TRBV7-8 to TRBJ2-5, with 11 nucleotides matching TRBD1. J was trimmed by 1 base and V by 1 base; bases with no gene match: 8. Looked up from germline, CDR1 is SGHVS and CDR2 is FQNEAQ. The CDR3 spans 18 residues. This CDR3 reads CASSLVRTGGLFQETQYF. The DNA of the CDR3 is TGTGCCAGCAGCTTAGTGAGGACAGGGGGCCTATTCCAAGAGACCCAGTACTTC.

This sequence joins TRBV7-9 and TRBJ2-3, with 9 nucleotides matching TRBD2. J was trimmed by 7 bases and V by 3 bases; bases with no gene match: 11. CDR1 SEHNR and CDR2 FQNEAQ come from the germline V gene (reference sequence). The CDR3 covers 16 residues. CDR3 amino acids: CASSFGGSGGRNTQYF. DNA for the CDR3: TGTGCCAGCAGCTTTGGCGGTAGCGGGGGTCGAAATACGCAGTATTTT.

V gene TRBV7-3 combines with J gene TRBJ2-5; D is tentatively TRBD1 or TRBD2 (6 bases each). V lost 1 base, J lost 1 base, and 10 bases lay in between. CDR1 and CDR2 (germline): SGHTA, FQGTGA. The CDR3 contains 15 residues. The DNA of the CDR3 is TGTGCCAGCAGCTTAAATCCGGGGGCCCAAGAGACCCAGTACTTC. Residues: CASSLNPGAQETQYF.

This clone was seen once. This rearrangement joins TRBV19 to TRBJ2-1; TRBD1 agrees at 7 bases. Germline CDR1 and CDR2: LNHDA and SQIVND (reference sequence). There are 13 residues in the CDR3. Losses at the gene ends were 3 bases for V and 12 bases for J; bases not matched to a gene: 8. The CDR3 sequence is CASSISQGLGQFF. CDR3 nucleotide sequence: TGTGCCAGTAGTATCTCACAGGGGTTGGGGCAGTTCTTC. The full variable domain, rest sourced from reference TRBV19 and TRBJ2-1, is DGGITQSPKYLFRKEGQNVTLSCEQNLNHDAMYWYRQDPGQGLRLIYYSQIVNDFQKGDIAEGYSVSREKKESFPLTVTSAQKNPTAFYLCASSISQGLGQFFGPGTRLTVL.

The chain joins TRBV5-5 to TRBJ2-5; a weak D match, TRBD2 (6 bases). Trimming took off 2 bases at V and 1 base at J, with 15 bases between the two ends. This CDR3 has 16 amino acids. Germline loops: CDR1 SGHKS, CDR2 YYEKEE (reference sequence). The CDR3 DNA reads TGTGCCAGCAGCTTATTCGGCCGGGGGAGCCAAGAGACCCAGTACTTC. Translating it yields CASSLFGRGSQETQYF.

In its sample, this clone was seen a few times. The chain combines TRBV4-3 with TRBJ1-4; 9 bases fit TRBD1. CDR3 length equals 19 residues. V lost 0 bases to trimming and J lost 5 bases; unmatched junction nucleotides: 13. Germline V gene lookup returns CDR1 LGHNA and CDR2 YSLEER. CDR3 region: CASSQDLKGQGRGNEKLFF. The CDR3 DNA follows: TGCGCCAGCAGCCAAGACCTGAAGGGACAGGGACGGGGAAATGAAAAACTGTTTTTT.

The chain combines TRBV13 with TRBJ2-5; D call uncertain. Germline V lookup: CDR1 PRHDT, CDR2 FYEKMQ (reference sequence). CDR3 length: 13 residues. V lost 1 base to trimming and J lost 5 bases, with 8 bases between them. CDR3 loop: CASSLEVKETQYF. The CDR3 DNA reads TGTGCCAGCAGCTTAGAAGTTAAGGAGACCCAGTACTTC.

The CDR3 DNA sequence: TGCGCCAGCAGCTTTACTTCGGACCGTATAGGCTACACCTTC. Protein: CASSFTSDRIGYTF. The J gene is TRBJ1-2, the V gene TRBV5-1; D unresolved. Germline CDR1 and CDR2: SGHRS and YFSETQ. V lost 2 bases and J 8 bases, leaving 16 bases between the germline ends. There are 14 residues in the CDR3.

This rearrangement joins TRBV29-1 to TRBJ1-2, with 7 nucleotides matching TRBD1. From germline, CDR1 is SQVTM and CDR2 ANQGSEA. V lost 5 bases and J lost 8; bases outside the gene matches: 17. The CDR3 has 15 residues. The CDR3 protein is CSVTGTALSRGGYTF. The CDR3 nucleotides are TGCAGCGTTACCGGGACAGCCTTATCCCGAGGGGGCTACACCTTC.

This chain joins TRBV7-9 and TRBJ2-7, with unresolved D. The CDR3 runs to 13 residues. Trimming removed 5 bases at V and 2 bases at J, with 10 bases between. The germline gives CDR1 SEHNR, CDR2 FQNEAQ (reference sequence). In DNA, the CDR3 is TGTGCCAGCAGCCCCAGTGGTCCCTACGAGCAGTACTTC. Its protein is CASSPSGPYEQYF.

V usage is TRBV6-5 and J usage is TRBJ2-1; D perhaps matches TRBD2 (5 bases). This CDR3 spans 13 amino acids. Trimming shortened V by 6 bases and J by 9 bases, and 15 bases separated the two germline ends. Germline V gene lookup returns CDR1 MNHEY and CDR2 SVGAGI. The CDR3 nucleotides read TGTGCCAGCAGACTCGGGGTCGGCCTTGAGCAGTTCTTC. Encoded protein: CASRLGVGLEQFF.

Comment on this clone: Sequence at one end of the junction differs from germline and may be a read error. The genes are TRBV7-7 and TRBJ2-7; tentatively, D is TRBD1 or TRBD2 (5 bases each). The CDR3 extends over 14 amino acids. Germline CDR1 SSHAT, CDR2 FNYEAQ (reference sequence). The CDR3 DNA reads TGTGCTAGCAGCCCCGGGGCTTTTACCTACGAGCAGTACTTC. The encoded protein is CASSPGAFTYEQYF.

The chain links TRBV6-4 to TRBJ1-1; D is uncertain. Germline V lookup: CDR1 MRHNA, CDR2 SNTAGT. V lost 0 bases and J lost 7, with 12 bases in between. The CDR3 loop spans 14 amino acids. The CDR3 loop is CASSDSGEASEAFF. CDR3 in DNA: TGTGCCAGCAGTGACTCTGGGGAAGCAAGTGAAGCTTTCTTT.

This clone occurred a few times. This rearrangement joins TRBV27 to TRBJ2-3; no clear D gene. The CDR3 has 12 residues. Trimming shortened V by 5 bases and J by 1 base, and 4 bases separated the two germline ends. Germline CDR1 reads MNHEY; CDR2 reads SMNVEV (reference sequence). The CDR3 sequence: CASSRGTDTQYF. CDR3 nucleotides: TGTGCCAGCAGTAGGGGCACAGATACGCAGTATTTT.

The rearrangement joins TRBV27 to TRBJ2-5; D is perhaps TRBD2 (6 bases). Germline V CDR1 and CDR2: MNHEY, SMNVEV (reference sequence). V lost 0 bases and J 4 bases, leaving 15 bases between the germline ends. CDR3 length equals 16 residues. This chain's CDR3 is CASSLSPGERAETQYF. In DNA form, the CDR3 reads TGTGCCAGCAGTTTATCCCCGGGGGAGAGGGCAGAGACCCAGTACTTC.

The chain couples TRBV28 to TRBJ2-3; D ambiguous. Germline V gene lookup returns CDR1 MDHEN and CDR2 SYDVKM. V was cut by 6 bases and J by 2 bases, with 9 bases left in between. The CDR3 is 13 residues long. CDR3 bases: TGTGCCAGCAGGGGCTTTTCCACAGATACGCAGTATTTT. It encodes CASRGFSTDTQYF.

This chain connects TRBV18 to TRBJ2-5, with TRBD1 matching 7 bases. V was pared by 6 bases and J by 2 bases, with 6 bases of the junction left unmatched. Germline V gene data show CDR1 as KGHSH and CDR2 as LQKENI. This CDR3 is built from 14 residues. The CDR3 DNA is TGTGCCAGCTCCCCGACAGGGCTTCAAGAGACCCAGTACTTC. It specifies CASSPTGLQETQYF.

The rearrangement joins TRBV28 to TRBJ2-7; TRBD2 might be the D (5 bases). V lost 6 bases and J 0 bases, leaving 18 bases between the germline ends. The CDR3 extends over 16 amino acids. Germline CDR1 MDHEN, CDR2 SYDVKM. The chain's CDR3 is CASSFTLVRLSYEQYF. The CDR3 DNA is TGTGCCAGCAGCTTTACACTAGTGAGGCTCTCCTACGAGCAGTACTTC.

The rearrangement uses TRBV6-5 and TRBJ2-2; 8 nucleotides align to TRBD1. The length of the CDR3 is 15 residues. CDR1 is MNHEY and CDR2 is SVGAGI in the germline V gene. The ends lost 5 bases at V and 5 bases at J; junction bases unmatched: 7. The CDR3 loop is CASSPWTGITGELFF. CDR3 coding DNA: TGTGCCAGCAGTCCCTGGACAGGGATTACCGGGGAGCTGTTTTTT.

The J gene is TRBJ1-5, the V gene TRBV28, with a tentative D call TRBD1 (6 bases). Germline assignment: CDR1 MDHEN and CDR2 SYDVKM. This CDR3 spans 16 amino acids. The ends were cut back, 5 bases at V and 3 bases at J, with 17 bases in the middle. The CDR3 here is CASSPPVGGNNQPQHF. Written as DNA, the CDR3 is TGTGCCAGCAGTCCCCCCGTAGGGGGGAACAATCAGCCCCAGCATTTT.

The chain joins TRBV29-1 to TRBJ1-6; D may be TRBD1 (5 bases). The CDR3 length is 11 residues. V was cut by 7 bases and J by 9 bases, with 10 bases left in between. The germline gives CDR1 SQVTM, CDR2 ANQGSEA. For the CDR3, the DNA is TGCAGCGCGGGGGGGGGTTCACCCCTCCACTTT. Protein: CSAGGGSPLHF.

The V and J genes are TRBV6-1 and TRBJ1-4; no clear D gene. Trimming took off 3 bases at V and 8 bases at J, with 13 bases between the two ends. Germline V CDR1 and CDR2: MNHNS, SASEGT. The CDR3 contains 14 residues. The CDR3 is CASSDSGGWEKLFF. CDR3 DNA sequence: TGTGCCAGCAGTGACTCAGGAGGATGGGAAAAACTGTTTTTT.

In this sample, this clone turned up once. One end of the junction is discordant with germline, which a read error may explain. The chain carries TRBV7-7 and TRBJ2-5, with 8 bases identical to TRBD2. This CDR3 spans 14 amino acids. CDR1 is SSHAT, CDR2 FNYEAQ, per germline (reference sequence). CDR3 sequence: CASSASGGGKTQYF. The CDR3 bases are TGTGCTAGCAGCGCCTCGGGAGGGGGGAAGACCCAGTACTTC.

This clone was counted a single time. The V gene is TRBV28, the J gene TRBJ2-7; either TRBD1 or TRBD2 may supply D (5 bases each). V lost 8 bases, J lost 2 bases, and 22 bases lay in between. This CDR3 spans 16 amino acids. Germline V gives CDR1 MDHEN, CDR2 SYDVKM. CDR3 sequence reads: CASFPPGTPGAYEQYF. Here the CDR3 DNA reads TGTGCCAGCTTCCCCCCCGGGACCCCTGGGGCCTACGAGCAGTACTTC.